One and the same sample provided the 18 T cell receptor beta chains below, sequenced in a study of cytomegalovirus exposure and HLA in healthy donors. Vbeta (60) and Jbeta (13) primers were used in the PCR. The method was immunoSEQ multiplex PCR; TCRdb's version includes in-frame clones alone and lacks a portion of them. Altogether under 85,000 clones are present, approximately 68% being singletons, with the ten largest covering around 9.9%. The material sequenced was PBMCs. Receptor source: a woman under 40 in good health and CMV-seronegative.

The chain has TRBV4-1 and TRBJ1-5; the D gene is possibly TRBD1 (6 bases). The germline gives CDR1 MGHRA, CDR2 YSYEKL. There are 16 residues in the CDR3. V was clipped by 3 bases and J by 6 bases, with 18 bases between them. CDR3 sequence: CASSQDGQLLGQPQHF. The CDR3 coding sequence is TGCGCCAGCAGCCAGGATGGACAGCTGTTGGGTCAGCCCCAGCATTTT.

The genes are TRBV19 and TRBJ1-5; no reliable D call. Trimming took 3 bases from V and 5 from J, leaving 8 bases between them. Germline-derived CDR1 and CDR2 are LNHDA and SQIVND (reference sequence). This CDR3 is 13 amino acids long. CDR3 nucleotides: TGTGCCAGTAGTATTTGGAGGGATCAGCCCCAGCATTTT. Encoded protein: CASSIWRDQPQHF.

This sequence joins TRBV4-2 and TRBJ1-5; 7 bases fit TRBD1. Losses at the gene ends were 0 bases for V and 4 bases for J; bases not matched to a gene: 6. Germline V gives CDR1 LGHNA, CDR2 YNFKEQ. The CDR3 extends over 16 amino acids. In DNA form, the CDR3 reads TGTGCCAGCAGCCAAGAAATGGGACAGTTTAATCAGCCCCAGCATTTT. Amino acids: CASSQEMGQFNQPQHF.

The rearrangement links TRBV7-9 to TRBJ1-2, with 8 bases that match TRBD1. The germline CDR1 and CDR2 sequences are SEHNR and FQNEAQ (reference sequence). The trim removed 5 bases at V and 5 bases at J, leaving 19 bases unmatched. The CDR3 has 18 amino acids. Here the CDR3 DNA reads TGTGCCAGCAGCAGCTTATGGAATCAGGGGGCTAGTACGTATGGCTACACCTTC. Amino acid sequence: CASSSLWNQGASTYGYTF.

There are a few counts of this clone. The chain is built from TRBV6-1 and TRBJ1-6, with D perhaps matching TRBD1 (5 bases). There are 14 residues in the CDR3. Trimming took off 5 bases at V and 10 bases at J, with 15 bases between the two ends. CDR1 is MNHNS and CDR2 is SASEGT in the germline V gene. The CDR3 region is CASSLTGAGSPLHF. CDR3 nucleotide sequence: TGTGCCAGCAGTTTAACAGGTGCGGGATCACCCCTCCACTTT.

In nucleotides, the CDR3 is TGTGCCAGCAGTGAGACTAGCGGGGGGGCCACAGATACGCAGTATTTT. Encoded protein: CASSETSGGATDTQYF. This sequence joins TRBV6-4 and TRBJ2-3, with 14 bases identical to TRBD2. V lost 3 bases, J lost 2 bases, and 1 base stayed unmatched. Germline-derived CDR1 and CDR2 are MRHNA and SNTAGT. The length of the CDR3 is 16 residues.

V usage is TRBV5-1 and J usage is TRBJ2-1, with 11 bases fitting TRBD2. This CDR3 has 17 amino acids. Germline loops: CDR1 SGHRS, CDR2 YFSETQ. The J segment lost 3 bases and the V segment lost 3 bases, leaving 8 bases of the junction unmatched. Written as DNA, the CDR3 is TGCGCCAGCAGCTGGACCTCAACTAGCGGGGGCTACAATGAGCAGTTCTTC. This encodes CASSWTSTSGGYNEQFF.

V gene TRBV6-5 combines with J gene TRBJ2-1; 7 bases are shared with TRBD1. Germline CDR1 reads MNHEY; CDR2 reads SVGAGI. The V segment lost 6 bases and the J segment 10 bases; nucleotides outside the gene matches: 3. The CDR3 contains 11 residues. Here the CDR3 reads CASRRDREQFF. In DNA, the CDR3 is TGTGCCAGCAGACGGGACAGAGAGCAGTTCTTC.

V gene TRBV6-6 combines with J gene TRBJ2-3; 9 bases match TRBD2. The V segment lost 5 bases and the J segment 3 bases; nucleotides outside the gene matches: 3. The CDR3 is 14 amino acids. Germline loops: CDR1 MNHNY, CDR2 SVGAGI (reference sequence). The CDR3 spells CASSRGGATDTQYF. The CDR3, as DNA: TGTGCCAGCAGTCGCGGGGGGGCGACAGATACGCAGTATTTT.

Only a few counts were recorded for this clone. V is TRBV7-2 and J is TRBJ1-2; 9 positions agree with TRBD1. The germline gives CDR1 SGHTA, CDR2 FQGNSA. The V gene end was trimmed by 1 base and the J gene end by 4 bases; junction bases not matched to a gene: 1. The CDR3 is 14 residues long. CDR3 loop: CASSLDRGPYGYTF. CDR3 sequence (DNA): TGTGCCAGCAGCTTAGACAGGGGGCCCTATGGCTACACCTTC.

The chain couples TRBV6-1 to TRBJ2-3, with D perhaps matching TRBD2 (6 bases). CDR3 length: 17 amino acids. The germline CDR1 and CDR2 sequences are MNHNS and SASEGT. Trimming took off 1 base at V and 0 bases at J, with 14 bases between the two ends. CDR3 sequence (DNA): TGTGCCAGCAGTGAAGTAATGGGTAGCGGCAGCACAGATACGCAGTATTTT. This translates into CASSEVMGSGSTDTQYF.

The CDR3 region has the DNA TGTGCCAGCAGTGAAGCCTTGGGACAGGGAACCGGGGAGCTGTTTTTT. It is translated as CASSEALGQGTGELFF. This chain links TRBV25-1 with TRBJ2-2; 9 nucleotides agree with TRBD1. The CDR3 runs 16 residues. Germline assignment: CDR1 MGHDK and CDR2 SYGVNS. The ends lost 2 bases at V and 5 bases at J; junction bases unmatched: 6.

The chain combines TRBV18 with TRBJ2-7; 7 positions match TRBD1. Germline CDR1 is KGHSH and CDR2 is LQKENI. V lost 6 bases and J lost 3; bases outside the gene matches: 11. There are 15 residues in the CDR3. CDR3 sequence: CASSRQGTGDYEQYF. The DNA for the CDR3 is TGTGCCAGCTCTCGTCAGGGTACAGGGGACTACGAGCAGTACTTC.

The DNA for the CDR3 is TGTGCCAGTAATGGGGGCAGTCCGAATGAAAAACTGTTTTTT. This gives the protein CASNGGSPNEKLFF. The genes are TRBV19 and TRBJ1-4; D is perhaps TRBD1 (6 bases). Between the trimmed V and J ends, which lost 7 bases and 5 bases, there was a span of 14 bases. Germline lookup yields CDR1 LNHDA and CDR2 SQIVND (reference sequence). The CDR3 extends over 14 amino acids.

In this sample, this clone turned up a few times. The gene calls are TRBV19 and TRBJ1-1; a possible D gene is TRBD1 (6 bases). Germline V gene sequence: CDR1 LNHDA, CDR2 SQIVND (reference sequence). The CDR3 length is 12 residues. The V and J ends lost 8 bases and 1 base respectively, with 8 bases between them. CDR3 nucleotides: TGTGCCAGTTCACAGGGGAACACTGAAGCTTTCTTT. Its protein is CASSQGNTEAFF.

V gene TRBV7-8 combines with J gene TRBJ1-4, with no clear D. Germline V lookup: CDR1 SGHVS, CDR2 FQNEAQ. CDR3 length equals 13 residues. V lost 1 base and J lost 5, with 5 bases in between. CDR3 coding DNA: TGTGCCAGCAGCTTAGGACTGAATGAAAAACTGTTTTTT. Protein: CASSLGLNEKLFF. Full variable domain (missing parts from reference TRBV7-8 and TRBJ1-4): GAGVSQSPRYKVAKRGQDVALRCDPISGHVSLFWYQQALGQGPEFLTYFQNEAQLDKSGLPSDRFFAERPEGSVSTLKIQRTQQEDSAVYLCASSLGLNEKLFFGSGTQLSVL.

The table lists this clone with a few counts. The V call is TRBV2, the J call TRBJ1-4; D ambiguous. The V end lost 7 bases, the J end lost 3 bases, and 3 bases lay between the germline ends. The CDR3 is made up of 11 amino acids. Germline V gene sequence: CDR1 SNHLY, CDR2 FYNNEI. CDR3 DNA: TGTGCCAGCACTCCTAATGAAAAACTGTTTTTT. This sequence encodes CASTPNEKLFF.

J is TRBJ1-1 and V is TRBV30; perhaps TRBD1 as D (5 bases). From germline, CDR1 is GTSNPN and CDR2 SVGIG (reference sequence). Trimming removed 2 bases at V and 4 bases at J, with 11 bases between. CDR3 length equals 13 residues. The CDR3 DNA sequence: TGTGCCTGGAGTCTGGACATATCCACTGAAGCTTTCTTT. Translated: CAWSLDISTEAFF.